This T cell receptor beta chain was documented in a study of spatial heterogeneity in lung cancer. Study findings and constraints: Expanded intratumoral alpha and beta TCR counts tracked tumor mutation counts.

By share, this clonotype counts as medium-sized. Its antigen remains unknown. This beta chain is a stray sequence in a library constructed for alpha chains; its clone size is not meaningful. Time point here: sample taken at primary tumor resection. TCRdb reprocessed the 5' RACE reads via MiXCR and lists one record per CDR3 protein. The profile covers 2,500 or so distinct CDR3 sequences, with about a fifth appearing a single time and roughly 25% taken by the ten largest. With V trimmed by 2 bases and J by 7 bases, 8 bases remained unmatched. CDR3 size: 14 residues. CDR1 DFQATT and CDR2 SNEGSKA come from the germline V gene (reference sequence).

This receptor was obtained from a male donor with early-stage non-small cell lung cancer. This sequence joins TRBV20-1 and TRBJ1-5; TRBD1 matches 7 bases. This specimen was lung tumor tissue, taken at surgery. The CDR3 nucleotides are TGCAGTGCTAGATCCGACAGGGCGAGCCAGCCCCAGCATTTT. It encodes CSARSDRASQPQHF.